These T cell receptor beta chains were read from a single sample in a study of cytomegalovirus exposure and HLA in healthy donors. Profiled with immunoSEQ multiplex PCR; TCRdb holds only in-frame clones, not every one. The sample shows under 200,000 clones, approximately 80% of them seen only once. Sequenced sample: PBMCs. The origin of the receptors is a woman in her 30s in good health and CMV-seronegative. Both conserved end residues are part of each CDR3.

v_call	cdr3_aa
TRBV29-1	CSVESDSRAGTQYF
TRBV4-1	CASSQLLVSDTQYF
TRBV29-1	CSVGGVGEQFF
TRBV30	CAWSKGDSYEQYF
TRBV27	CASSFDREHTEAFF
TRBV30	CAWSYGRPNEQYF
TRBV5-1	CASSLETGQPQHF
TRBV18	CASSATGVRRTEAFF
TRBV5-4	CASSLAGLGADEQYF
TRBV10-2	CASQLHMNTEAFF
TRBV7-2	CASSLLAGGPHEQYF
TRBV7-2	CASTTPRTGGHGELFF
TRBV15	CATTRQGAFNEQFF